This TCR beta chain was documented in a study of cytomegalovirus exposure and HLA in healthy donors. Across the study: Approximately 81% of 350 to 400 genotyped donors fell in the Caucasian-associated ancestry cluster. Study results and caveats: According to the study, around 150 TCR beta chains were cytomegalovirus-associated.

Use of 60 Vbeta and 13 Jbeta primers characterized the PCR. The data were produced by immunoSEQ multiplex PCR, yet TCRdb's version contains in-frame clones alone and is incomplete. The sample gives 150,000 to 200,000 clones, roughly 78% of which show up once; 1% is in the top ten. This CDR3 is 14 amino acids long. The germline CDR1 and CDR2 sequences are KGHSH and LQKENI. Losses at the gene ends were 1 base for V and 8 bases for J; bases not matched to a gene: 6. With regard to this clone: What it recognizes is unknown.

The sequence came from a woman in her forties or fifties in good health and CMV-seropositive. V and J are TRBV18 and TRBJ1-1, with TRBD1 matching 8 bases. Sequenced: PBMCs. Here the CDR3 reads CASSPLGQVAEAFF. In nucleotides, the CDR3 is TGTGCCAGCTCACCACTGGGACAGGTGGCGGAAGCTTTCTTT.